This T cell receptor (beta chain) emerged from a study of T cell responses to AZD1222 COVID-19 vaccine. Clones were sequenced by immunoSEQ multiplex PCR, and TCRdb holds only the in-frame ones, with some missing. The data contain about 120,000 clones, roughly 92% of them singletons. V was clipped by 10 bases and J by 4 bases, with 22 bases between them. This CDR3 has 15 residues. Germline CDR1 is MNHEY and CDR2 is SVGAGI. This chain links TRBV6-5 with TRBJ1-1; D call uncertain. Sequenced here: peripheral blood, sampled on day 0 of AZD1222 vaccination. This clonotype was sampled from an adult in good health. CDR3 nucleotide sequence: TGTGCCAACACCGAAACGAATTTGGTGGGCACTGAAGCTTTCTTT. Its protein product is CANTETNLVGTEAFF.